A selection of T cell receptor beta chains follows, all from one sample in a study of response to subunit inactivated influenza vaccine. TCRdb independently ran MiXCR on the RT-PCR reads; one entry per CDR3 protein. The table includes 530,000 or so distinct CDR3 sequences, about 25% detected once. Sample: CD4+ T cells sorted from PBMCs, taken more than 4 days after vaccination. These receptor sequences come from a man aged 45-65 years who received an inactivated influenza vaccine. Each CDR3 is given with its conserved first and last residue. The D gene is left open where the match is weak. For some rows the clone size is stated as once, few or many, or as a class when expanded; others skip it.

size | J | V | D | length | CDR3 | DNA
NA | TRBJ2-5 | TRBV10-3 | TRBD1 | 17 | CAISESRKTGGDETQYF | TGTGCCATCAGTGAGTCAAGAAAAACAGGGGGAGACGAGACCCAGTACTTC
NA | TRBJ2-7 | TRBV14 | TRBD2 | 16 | CASSQAPGLAGIEQYF | TGTGCCAGCAGCCAAGCGCCGGGACTAGCGGGAATAGAGCAGTACTTC
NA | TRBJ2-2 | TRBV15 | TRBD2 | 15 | CATSPTGRATGELFF | TGTGCCACCAGCCCAACGGGGAGGGCCACCGGGGAGCTGTTTTTT
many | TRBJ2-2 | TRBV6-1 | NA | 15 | CASKRGASRTGELFF | TGTGCCAGCAAGCGTGGGGCCAGTCGAACCGGGGAGCTGTTTTTT
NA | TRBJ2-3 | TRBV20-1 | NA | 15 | CSATDMGYGRDTQYF | TGCAGTGCTACAGATATGGGTTACGGAAGGGATACGCAGTATTTT
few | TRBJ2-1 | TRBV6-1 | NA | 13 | CASKEGPRDIQFF | TGTGCCAGCAAGGAGGGCCCCCGGGACATCCAGTTCTTC
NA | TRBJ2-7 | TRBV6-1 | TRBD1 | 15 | CASSKARTGGYEQYF | TGTGCCAGCAGCAAAGCGCGGACAGGGGGTTACGAGCAGTACTTC
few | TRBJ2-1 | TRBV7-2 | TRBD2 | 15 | CASSPPSGGAGGEFF | TGTGCCAGCAGCCCGCCTAGCGGAGGAGCGGGAGGCGAGTTCTTC
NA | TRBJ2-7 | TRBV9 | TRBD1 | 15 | CASSPRQGGAYEQYF | TGTGCCAGCAGCCCTCGACAGGGGGGAGCCTACGAGCAGTACTTC
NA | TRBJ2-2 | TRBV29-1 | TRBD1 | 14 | CSVYGTGDAGELFF | TGCAGCGTTTACGGGACAGGTGATGCCGGGGAGCTGTTTTTT
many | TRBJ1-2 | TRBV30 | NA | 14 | CAWSFWRQDYGYTF | TGTGCCTGGAGTTTTTGGAGGCAGGACTATGGCTACACCTTC
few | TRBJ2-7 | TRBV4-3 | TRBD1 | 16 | CASSPGGGQGSYEQYF | TGCGCCAGCAGCCCGGGAGGGGGACAGGGGTCCTACGAGCAGTACTTC
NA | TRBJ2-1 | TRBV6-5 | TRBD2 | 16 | CASSYPAGTSHNEQFF | TGTGCCAGCAGTTACCCAGCCGGGACTAGCCACAATGAGCAGTTCTTC
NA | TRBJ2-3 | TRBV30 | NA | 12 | CAWEAGMNTQYF | TGTGCCTGGGAGGCTGGCATGAATACGCAGTATTTT
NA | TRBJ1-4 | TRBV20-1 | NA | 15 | CSARGYGSTNEKLFF | TGCAGTGCTAGGGGTTACGGGTCGACTAATGAAAAACTGTTTTTT
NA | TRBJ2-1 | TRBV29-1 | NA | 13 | CSVERGFHNEQFF | TGCAGCGTGGAACGGGGTTTCCACAATGAGCAGTTCTTC
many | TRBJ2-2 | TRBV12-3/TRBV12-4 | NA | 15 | CASSFSPGVTGELFF | TGTGCCAGCAGTTTCAGTCCAGGGGTCACCGGGGAGCTGTTTTTT
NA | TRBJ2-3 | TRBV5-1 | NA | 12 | CASSMTGDTQYF | TGCGCCAGCAGCATGACCGGGGATACGCAGTATTTT
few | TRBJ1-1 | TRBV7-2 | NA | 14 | CASSAGRTNTEAFF | TGTGCCAGCAGCGCAGGTCGAACAAACACTGAAGCTTTCTTT
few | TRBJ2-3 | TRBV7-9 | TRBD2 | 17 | CASSFRRAGGSTDTQYF | TGTGCCAGCAGCTTCCGAAGGGCGGGAGGGAGCACAGATACGCAGTATTTT
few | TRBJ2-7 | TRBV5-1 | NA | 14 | CASSPGTTPYEQYF | TGCGCCAGCAGCCCTGGGACAACTCCCTACGAGCAGTACTTC
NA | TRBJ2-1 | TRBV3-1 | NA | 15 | CASSNLVAAYNEQFF | TGTGCCAGCAGCAATTTGGTAGCGGCATACAATGAGCAGTTCTTC
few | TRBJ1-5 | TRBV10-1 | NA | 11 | CAFFGGQPQHF | TGCGCCTTCTTTGGGGGTCAGCCCCAGCATTTT
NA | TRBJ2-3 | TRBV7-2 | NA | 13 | CASSLDPSDTQYF | TGTGCCAGCAGCTTGGACCCTTCAGATACGCAGTATTTT
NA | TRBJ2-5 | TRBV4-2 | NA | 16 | CASSQEITRVGETQYF | TGTGCCAGCAGCCAAGAGATAACAAGGGTAGGAGAGACCCAGTACTTC
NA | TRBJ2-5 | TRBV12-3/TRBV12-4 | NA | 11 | CASRGTGFQYF | TGTGCCAGCAGGGGAACCGGGTTCCAGTACTTC
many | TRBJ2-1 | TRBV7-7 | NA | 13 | CASSPRRSGEQFF | TGTGCCAGCAGCCCTCGCAGAAGCGGTGAGCAGTTCTTC
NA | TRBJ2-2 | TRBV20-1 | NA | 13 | CSAREVGAGELFF | TGCAGTGCTAGAGAGGTGGGGGCCGGGGAGCTGTTTTTT
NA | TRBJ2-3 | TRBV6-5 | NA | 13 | CASSFTPIDTQYF | TGTGCCAGCAGTTTCACTCCTATAGATACGCAGTATTTT
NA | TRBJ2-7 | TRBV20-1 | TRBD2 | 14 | CSASTSVKSYEQYF | TGCAGTGCTTCGACTAGCGTCAAGTCCTACGAGCAGTACTTC
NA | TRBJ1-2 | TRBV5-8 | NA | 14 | CASSFPLANYGYTF | TGTGCCAGCAGCTTCCCACTAGCTAACTATGGCTACACCTTC
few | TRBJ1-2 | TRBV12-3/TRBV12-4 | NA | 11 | CASSFGAGYTF | TGTGCCAGCAGTTTTGGGGCGGGCTACACCTTC
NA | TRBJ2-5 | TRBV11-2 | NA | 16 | CASSPPWGLRTETQYF | TGTGCCAGCAGCCCGCCATGGGGGCTACGTACGGAGACCCAGTACTTC
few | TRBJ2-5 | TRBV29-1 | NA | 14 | CSVGGTGRSETQYF | TGCAGCGTTGGCGGTACAGGTAGATCAGAGACCCAGTACTTC
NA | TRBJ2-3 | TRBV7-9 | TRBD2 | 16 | CASSLGLAPSTDTQYF | TGTGCCAGCAGCCTGGGACTAGCGCCCAGCACAGATACGCAGTATTTT
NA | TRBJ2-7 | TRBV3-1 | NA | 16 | CASSQDSLETGRVQYF | TGTGCCAGCAGCCAAGATTCCCTCGAGACAGGGAGGGTTCAGTACTTC
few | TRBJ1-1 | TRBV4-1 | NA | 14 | CASSQEVRDLGAFF | TGCGCCAGCAGCCAAGAGGTTAGGGACCTGGGAGCTTTCTTT
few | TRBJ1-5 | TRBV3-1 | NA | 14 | CASSQARAEQPQHF | TGTGCCAGCAGCCAAGCACGGGCCGAACAGCCCCAGCATTTT
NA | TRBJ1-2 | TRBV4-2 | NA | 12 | CASSQKDYGYTF | TGTGCCAGCAGCCAAAAGGACTATGGCTACACCTTC
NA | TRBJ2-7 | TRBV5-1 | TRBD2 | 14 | CASSLGTSEYEQYF | TGCGCCAGCAGCCTAGGGACTAGCGAGTACGAGCAGTACTTC
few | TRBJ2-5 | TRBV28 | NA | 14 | CASSLRGPQETQYF | TGTGCCAGCAGTTTACGGGGGCCCCAAGAGACCCAGTACTTC
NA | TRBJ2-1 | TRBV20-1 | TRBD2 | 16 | CSASGLAKQVRNEQFF | TGCAGTGCTAGTGGACTAGCCAAACAAGTTCGCAATGAGCAGTTCTTC
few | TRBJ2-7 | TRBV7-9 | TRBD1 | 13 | CATGGTGGHEQYF | TGTGCCACCGGGGGGACAGGGGGGCACGAGCAGTACTTC
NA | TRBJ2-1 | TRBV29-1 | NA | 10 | CSVDRNEQFF | TGCAGCGTTGATCGCAATGAGCAGTTCTTC
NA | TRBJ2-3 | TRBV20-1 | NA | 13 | CSARRQDTDTQYF | TGCAGTGCTAGACGACAGGACACAGATACGCAGTATTTT
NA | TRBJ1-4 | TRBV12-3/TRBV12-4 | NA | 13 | CASTESDTEKLFF | TGTGCCAGCACCGAGAGTGACACGGAAAAACTGTTTTTT
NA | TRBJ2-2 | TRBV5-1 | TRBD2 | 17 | CASSLAGTSGNTGELFF | TGCGCCAGCAGCTTGGCCGGCACTAGCGGGAACACCGGGGAGCTGTTTTTT
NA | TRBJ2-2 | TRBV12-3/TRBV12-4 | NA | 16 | CASSPTAGGLIGELFF | TGTGCCAGCAGTCCCACGGCCGGGGGTCTCATCGGGGAGCTGTTTTTT
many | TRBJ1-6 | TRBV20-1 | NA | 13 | CSARGTGNSPLHF | TGCAGTGCTCGAGGGACGGGGAATTCACCCCTCCACTTT
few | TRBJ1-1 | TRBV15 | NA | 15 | CATSRDASAGTEAFF | TGTGCCACCAGCAGAGACGCTTCGGCGGGCACTGAAGCTTTCTTT
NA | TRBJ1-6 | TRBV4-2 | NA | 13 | CASSQEGGSPLHF | TGTGCCAGCAGCCAAGAAGGGGGTTCACCCCTCCACTTT
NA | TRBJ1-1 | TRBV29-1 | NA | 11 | CSVVVRGLTFF | TGCAGCGTCGTCGTCAGGGGACTGACTTTCTTT
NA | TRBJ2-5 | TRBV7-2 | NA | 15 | CASSLGSGRQETQYF | TGTGCCAGCAGCTTGGGATCAGGACGGCAAGAGACCCAGTACTTC